Included here is one T cell receptor (beta chain) sequence, with context. Its antigen is still unknown. This sample is part of a study of STAT5B mutations in CD4+ large granular lymphocyte leukemia. Clones were read by immunoSEQ multiplex PCR, and TCRdb kept only the in-frame ones, dropping some. The sample holds tens of thousands of clones, just under 80% seen once. Per the germline V gene, CDR1 is SGHRS and CDR2 is YFSETQ. V was clipped by 5 bases and J by 5 bases; unmatched bases: 2. The CDR3 has 14 amino acids. Study-wide results and caveats: Patient CD4-sorted repertoires looked more clonal than healthy CD4+ repertoires, even without putative leukemic clones.

The rearrangement joins TRBV5-1 to TRBJ2-1, with 12 bases fitting TRBD2. Sequencing was carried out using CD4+ T cells from blood buffy coats. The clonotype comes from a human donor in good health. The CDR3 DNA reads as TGCGCCAGCAGGACTAGCGGGAGCCACAATGAGCAGTTCTTC. Its translation is CASRTSGSHNEQFF.